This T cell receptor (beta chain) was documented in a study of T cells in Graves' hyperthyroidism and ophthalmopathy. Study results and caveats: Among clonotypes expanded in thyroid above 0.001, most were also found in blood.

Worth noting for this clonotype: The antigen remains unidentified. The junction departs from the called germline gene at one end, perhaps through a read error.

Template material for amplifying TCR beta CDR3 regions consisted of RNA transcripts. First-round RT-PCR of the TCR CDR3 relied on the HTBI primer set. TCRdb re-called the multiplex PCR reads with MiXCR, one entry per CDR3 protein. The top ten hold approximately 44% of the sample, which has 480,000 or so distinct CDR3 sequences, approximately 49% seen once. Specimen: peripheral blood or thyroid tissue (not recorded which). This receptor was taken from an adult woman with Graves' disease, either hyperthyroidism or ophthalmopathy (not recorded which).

For the CDR3, the DNA is TGTGCCAGCAGCTTAGTAGGCGGGGACAGTTCCCCCTTC. Residues: CASSLVGGDSSPF. The rearrangement links TRBV11-2 to TRBJ2-7; possibly TRBD1 for D (7 bases). CDR3 size: 13 residues. Germline V gene sequence: CDR1 SGHAT, CDR2 FQNNGV.